This TCR beta chain was recorded in a study of identical twins (dated by TCRdb to about 2016). Notes on the research overall: To test whether fetal clonotypes persist, this study deep-sequenced TCR alpha and beta repertoires from monozygotic twins, from unrelated adults of various ages, and from cord blood. To rule out contamination, replicate twin experiments were performed at different times with different library preparation protocols.

Every donor was a healthy Caucasian. Three pairs of female monozygotic twins, all aged about 18 to 30 years, were included in the twin cohort. Positive isolation kits from Invitrogen were used to isolate the CD4+ and CD8+ T cell populations. V drops 4 bases and J drops 8 bases, leaving 15 bases in between. The CDR3 measures 14 amino acids from cysteine to phenylalanine. Here the CDR3 DNA is all that survives: 42 bases in frame from base 1. The CDR1 and CDR2 encoded by the germline V gene are SGHVS and FQNEAQ. Here is what the overall study found, with its caveats: Excess twin sharing in beta out-of-frame sequences was weaker because fewer shared sequences lowered the signal-to-noise ratio. Because the same donors could not be followed over many years, the conclusions depended on cross-sectional statistical analysis. In monozygotic twins, recombination models systematically underestimated out-of-frame TCR alpha sharing, but the models matched the sharing seen between unrelated individuals. Invariant T cells such as MAIT and iNKT could partly confound zero-insertion analyses, though diverse VJ usage argued against this for most clonotypes. Compared with coincidental sharing between unrelated individuals, an excess of low generation-probability sequences was observed among out-of-frame TCR alpha sequences shared between twins. Fewer insertions were carried by abundant cord blood beta clonotypes; a weaker similar trend was observed in young adult naive repertoires, while no such trend was observed in memory repertoires.

As concerns this clonotype: The specificity of this receptor is unknown. Base qualities are not provided; no much larger clone lies one nucleotide away.

The library was made by 5' RACE. Sequencing used an Illumina HiSeq 2000. Template switching added a universal primer binding site, and the final cDNA carried a unique molecular identifier that allowed TCR cDNA molecules to be counted accurately. Specific primers in the conserved constant-segment region were used to synthesize first-strand cDNA for TCR alpha and beta chains. Each cDNA library was double barcoded, with a SMART-Mk sample barcode plus Illumina barcodes, to control for contamination. Two successive PCR steps introduced TruSeq adapter sequences along with Illumina sample barcodes. TCR alpha and beta cDNA libraries were sequenced on the Illumina HiSeq platform with custom primers. The paper's data handling went like this. MiGEC was used to process raw reads and extract unique molecular identifiers, and MiXCR was used to find CDR3 positions. For each individual, recombination models were inferred using an EM algorithm with the repgenHMM and IGoR tools. The tcR package in R was used for shared clonotype analysis, with sharing normalized by the product of cloneset sizes. To study raw recombination without the effects of thymic and clonal selection, out-of-frame nonproductive sequences were analyzed. TCRdb reran the public reads through fastp at Q25 and MiXCR, keeping productive beta chains. Every CDR3 protein is listed once, alongside the most common genes and DNA of its rows. V and J calls and clone size were set by TCRdb, not the authors. This sample has a few hundred thousand distinct CDR3 sequences in its table, and 5% to 7% of those were observed once. Approximately 15% of the sample is held by the ten biggest clonotypes.

These records were also assigned to another study, of T cells expressing NK-cell markers. The second paper further reports: TCR beta-chain repertoires were profiled in sorted CD3+CD56+NKG2C+, CD3+CD56+NKG2C- and CD3+CD56-NKG2C+ T-cell subsets from roughly eight donors. Among the eight sequenced donors, only one was HCMV-seronegative, while the other seven were HCMV-seropositive. In several experiments an anti-gammadeltaTCR antibody was added to restrict sorting to alphabetaTCR-expressing T cells. In several donors, the dominant CD3+CD56+NKG2C+ clonotypes were found to rank among the top 10 CD8+ clonotypes and to make up about 1.0-8% of CD8+ T cells. Those dominant clonotypes were again the most abundant among CD3+CD56-NKG2C+ cells in a handful of donors, at about 28.3-60.1%. Whether the expanded NKG2C-expressing T cell clones were specific for HCMV antigens was left unclear. The eight sequenced donors were randomly selected healthy volunteers, three men and five women. A commercial ELISA kit detecting HCMV-specific IgG in serum was used to determine HCMV serostatus. MIGEC was used to demultiplex reads and group the reads by UMI, and MiTCR was used to assemble and quantify clonotypes. To remove erroneous sequences, TCR cDNA sequences were retained only when supported by two or more reads. Downstream repertoire analysis used the tcR package, and clonotypes were matched across fractions by CDR3 nucleotide sequence plus V segment. VDJmatch was used to annotate antigen specificity against VDJdb, with one amino acid substitution in CDR3 allowed.

The rearranged chain carries TRBV7-8 and TRBJ2-1; the D region possibly corresponds to TRBD1 (6 bases align). This clonotype was sampled from a woman younger than 35 in good health. The source material was CD8+ T cells sorted from blood. CDR3 reads: CASSSAGVVYEQFF. The DNA reads TGTGCCAGCAGCTCCGCAGGGGTAGTCTATGAGCAGTTCTTC.